Listed below are T cell receptor beta chains from one sample, sequenced in a study of CD8 T cells in ankylosing spondylitis. MiXCR was run by TCRdb on the 5' RACE reads, yielding one entry per CDR3 protein. The sample lists about 100,000 distinct CDR3 sequences; about 9% were seen once. Specimen: blood, either unsorted or a sorted T cell fraction (not recorded which). These receptor sequences come from a male donor with ankylosing spondylitis or in good health (not recorded which). CDR3s include the opening cysteine and the closing phenylalanine or tryptophan. Fields, in order: clone size, J gene, V gene, D gene, CDR3 DNA, CDR3 protein. A D gene is named only where the DNA matches it firmly. Expanded clones are given a class, and other clones once, few, many or no size at all.

size: many; J: TRBJ2-1; V: TRBV28; D: -; DNA: TGTGCCAGCAGTGCCCAAAATCTACTACAGGGCCATGAGCAGTTCTTC; CDR3: CASSAQNLLQGHEQFF
size: many; J: TRBJ1-1; V: TRBV7-8; D: -; DNA: TGTGCCAGCAGCTTTCTCCGGGGGATGGCCGGCTTCAACACTGAAGCTTTCTTT; CDR3: CASSFLRGMAGFNTEAFF
size: many; J: TRBJ2-7; V: TRBV3-1; D: -; DNA: TGTGCCAGCAGCCAATCGCTGTCCTACGAGCAGTACTTC; CDR3: CASSQSLSYEQYF
size: many; J: TRBJ1-4; V: TRBV9; D: -; DNA: TGTGCCAGCAGCGTAGGAGGTGGGACAACTAATGAAAAACTGTTTTTT; CDR3: CASSVGGGTTNEKLFF
size: many; J: TRBJ1-5; V: TRBV20-1; D: -; DNA: TGCAGTGCTAGAGATCCTCAGGGCAGTCAGCCCCAGCATTTT; CDR3: CSARDPQGSQPQHF
size: many; J: TRBJ1-2; V: TRBV12-3/TRBV12-4; D: -; DNA: TGTGCCAGCAGTCCACAGGAAAACTATGGCTACACCTTC; CDR3: CASSPQENYGYTF
size: many; J: TRBJ1-5; V: TRBV2; D: -; DNA: TGTGCCAGCAGTGTAGGCCAGATCAATCAGCCCCAGCATTTT; CDR3: CASSVGQINQPQHF
size: -; J: TRBJ2-3; V: TRBV7-6; D: -; DNA: TGTGCCAGCAGCAAAAGCGGAGTACGGGGTGGAGATACGCAGTATTTT; CDR3: CASSKSGVRGGDTQYF
size: many; J: TRBJ2-1; V: TRBV20-1; D: TRBD2; DNA: TGCAGTGCTATCCACCCGCTAGCGGCCGTTGACAATGAGCAGTTCTTC; CDR3: CSAIHPLAAVDNEQFF
size: -; J: TRBJ2-5; V: TRBV7-2; D: -; DNA: TGTGCCAGCAGCTTAGCGTGGCAGACCCAAGAGACCCAGTACTTC; CDR3: CASSLAWQTQETQYF
size: many; J: TRBJ2-6; V: TRBV20-1; D: -; DNA: TGCAGTGCCGTTTTACAGGAGACGTCAATTTCTGGGGCCAACGTCCTGACTTTC; CDR3: CSAVLQETSISGANVLTF
size: medium-sized; J: TRBJ1-1; V: TRBV29-1; D: -; DNA: TGCAGCGGATGGGACTTTCGATCCCAGAACACTGAAGCTTTCTTT; CDR3: CSGWDFRSQNTEAFF
size: few; J: TRBJ2-7; V: TRBV4-1; D: TRBD1; DNA: TGCGCCAGCAGCCAAGAGGGACAGGGCAAATACGAGCAGTACTTC; CDR3: CASSQEGQGKYEQYF
size: few; J: TRBJ1-1; V: TRBV5-1; D: TRBD1; DNA: TGCGCCAGCACGCAGGGGGCACGGGGAACTGAAGCTTTCTTT; CDR3: CASTQGARGTEAFF
size: many; J: TRBJ2-7; V: TRBV20-1; D: TRBD2; DNA: TGCAGTGCTAGAATTAGGACTAGCGGGGGCTTGCCCTCCTCGGGGGAGCAGTACTTC; CDR3: CSARIRTSGGLPSSGEQYF
size: many; J: TRBJ2-7; V: TRBV20-1; D: -; DNA: TGCAGTGCTAGAGATCCAAGGGCCCTCGAGCAGTACTTC; CDR3: CSARDPRALEQYF
size: many; J: TRBJ2-1; V: TRBV18; D: -; DNA: TGTGCCAGCTCCCCCCTGGGCAATGAGCAGTTCTTC; CDR3: CASSPLGNEQFF
size: many; J: TRBJ2-5; V: TRBV5-5; D: TRBD2; DNA: TGTGCCAGCAGCTTCCCTAGCGGGGGGGCGTACCAAGAGACCCAGTACTTC; CDR3: CASSFPSGGAYQETQYF
size: few; J: TRBJ2-5; V: TRBV6-5; D: TRBD1; DNA: TGTGCCAGCAGATTAGACAGGGGTTTCGGGGAGACCCAGTACTTC; CDR3: CASRLDRGFGETQYF
size: many; J: TRBJ2-3; V: TRBV5-1; D: TRBD1; DNA: TGCGCCAGCAGCAGGGACAGGGACACAGATACGCAGTATTTT; CDR3: CASSRDRDTDTQYF
size: -; J: TRBJ2-5; V: TRBV7-2; D: -; DNA: TGTGCCAGCAGCCCGCAACTAGGGATGAGGGAGACCCAGTACTTC; CDR3: CASSPQLGMRETQYF
size: many; J: TRBJ2-2; V: TRBV2; D: -; DNA: TGTGCCAGCAAGGGGTTGAGCACCGGGGAGCTGTTTTTT; CDR3: CASKGLSTGELFF
size: -; J: TRBJ2-5; V: TRBV6-1; D: -; DNA: TGTGCCAGCAGCCCCAGGGGGGTACAAGAGACCCAGTACTTC; CDR3: CASSPRGVQETQYF
size: -; J: TRBJ2-7; V: TRBV20-1; D: TRBD1; DNA: TGCAGTGCTAACGCCGGGACAGGGGGAGACTACGAGCAGTACTTC; CDR3: CSANAGTGGDYEQYF
size: many; J: TRBJ1-6; V: TRBV20-1; D: -; DNA: TGCAGTGCTTCGACAGGACGGGATTCACCCCTCCACTTT; CDR3: CSASTGRDSPLHF
size: many; J: TRBJ2-7; V: TRBV12-3/TRBV12-4; D: TRBD2; DNA: TGTGCCAGCAGTTTTACCGGGAGGGGGGGCGAGCAGTACTTC; CDR3: CASSFTGRGGEQYF
size: many; J: TRBJ2-3; V: TRBV20-1; D: TRBD2; DNA: TGCAGTGAGAAGCGGGGGGGCGGCACAGATACGCAGTATTTT; CDR3: CSEKRGGGTDTQYF
size: many; J: TRBJ2-4; V: TRBV27; D: TRBD1; DNA: TGTGCCAGGGGGCCCGGACAGGGGGCTGAGGAATCCGCCAAAAACATTCAGTACTTC; CDR3: CARGPGQGAEESAKNIQYF
size: many; J: TRBJ2-2; V: TRBV5-1; D: -; DNA: TGCGCCAGCAGCTTTTGGCAGAGGGAAGGCGGGGAGCTGTTTTTT; CDR3: CASSFWQREGGELFF